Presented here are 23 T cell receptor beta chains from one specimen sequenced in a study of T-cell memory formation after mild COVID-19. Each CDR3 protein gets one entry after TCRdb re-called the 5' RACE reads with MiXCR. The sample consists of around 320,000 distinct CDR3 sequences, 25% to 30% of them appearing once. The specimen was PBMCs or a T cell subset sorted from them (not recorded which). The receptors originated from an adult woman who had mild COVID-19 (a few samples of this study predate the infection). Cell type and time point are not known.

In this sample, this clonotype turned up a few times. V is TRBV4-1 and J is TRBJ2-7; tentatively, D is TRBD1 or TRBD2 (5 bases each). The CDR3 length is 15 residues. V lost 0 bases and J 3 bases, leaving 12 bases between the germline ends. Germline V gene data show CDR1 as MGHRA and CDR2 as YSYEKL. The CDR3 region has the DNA TGCGCCAGCAGCCAAGAAACCAGGGACGGCTACGAGCAGTACTTC. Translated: CASSQETRDGYEQYF.

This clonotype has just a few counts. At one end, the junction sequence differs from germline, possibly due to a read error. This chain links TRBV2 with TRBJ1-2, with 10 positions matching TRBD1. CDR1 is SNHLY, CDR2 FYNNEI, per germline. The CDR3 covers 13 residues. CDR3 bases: TGTGCCAGCTACTCGGGACAGGGGCATGGCCACACCTTC. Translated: CASYSGQGHGHTF.

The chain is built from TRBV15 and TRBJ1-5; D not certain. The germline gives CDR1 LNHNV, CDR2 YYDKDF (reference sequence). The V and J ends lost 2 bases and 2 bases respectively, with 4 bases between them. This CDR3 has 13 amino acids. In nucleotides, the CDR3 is TGTGCCACCAGCAGAACGCGCAATCAGCCCCAGCATTTT. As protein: CATSRTRNQPQHF.

The CDR3 sequence is CASSLNTRGTYEQYF. In DNA form, the CDR3 reads TGTGCCAGCAGCTTGAACACCCGGGGCACCTACGAGCAGTACTTC. J is TRBJ2-7 and V is TRBV7-2; D may correspond to TRBD1 or TRBD2 (5 bases each). Trimming left V 3 bases short and J 2 bases short, with 14 bases between. The CDR3 runs 15 residues. Germline CDR1 and CDR2: SGHTA and FQGNSA.

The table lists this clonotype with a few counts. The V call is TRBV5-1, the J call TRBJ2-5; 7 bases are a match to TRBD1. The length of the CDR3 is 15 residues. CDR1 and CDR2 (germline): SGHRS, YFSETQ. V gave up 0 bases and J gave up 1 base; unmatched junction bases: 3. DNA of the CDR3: TGCGCCAGCAGCTTGGCGGGACAGACCCAAGAGACCCAGTACTTC. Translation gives CASSLAGQTQETQYF.

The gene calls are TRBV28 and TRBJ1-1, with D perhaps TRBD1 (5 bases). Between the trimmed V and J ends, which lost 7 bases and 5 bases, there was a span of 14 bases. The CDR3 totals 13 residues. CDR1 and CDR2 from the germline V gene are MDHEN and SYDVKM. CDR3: CASTPRGGTEAFF. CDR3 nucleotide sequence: TGTGCCAGCACCCCTCGGGGGGGGACTGAAGCTTTCTTT.

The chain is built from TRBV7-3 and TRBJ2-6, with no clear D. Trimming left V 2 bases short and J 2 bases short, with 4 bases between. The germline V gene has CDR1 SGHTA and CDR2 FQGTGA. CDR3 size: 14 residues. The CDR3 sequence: CASSLGTGANVLTF. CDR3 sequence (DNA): TGTGCCAGCAGCTTAGGAACTGGGGCCAACGTCCTGACTTTC.

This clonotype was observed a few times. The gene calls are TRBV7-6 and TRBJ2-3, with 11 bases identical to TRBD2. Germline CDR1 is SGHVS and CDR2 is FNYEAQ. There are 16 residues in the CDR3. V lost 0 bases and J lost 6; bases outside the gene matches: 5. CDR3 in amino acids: CASSLASSGGTDTQYF. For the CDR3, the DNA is TGTGCCAGCAGCTTAGCTTCTAGCGGGGGGACGGATACGCAGTATTTT.

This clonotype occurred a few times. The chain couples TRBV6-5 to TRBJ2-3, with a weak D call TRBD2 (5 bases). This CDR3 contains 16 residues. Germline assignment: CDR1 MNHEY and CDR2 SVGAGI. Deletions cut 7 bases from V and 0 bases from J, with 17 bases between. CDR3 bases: TGTGCCAGCACAAGACTACCGTATTCTAGCACAGATACGCAGTATTTT. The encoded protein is CASTRLPYSSTDTQYF.

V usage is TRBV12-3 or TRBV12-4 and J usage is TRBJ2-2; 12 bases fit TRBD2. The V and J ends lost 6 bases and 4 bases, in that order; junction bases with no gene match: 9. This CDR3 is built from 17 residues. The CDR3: CASRSRLAGELTGELFF. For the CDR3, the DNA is TGTGCCAGCAGATCCAGACTAGCGGGGGAGCTCACCGGGGAGCTGTTTTTT.

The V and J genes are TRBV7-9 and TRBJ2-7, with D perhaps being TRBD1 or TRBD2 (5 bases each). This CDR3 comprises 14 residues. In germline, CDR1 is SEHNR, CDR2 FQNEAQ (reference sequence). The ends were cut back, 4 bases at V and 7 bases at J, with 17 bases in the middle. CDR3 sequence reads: CASSSGRGPGEQYF. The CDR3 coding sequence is TGTGCCAGCAGCTCGGGACGGGGCCCAGGAGAGCAGTACTTC.

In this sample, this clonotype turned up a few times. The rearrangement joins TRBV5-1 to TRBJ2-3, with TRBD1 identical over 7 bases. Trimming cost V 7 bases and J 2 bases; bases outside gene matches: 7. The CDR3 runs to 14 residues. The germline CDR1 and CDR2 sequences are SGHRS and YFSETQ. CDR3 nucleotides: TGCGCCAGCTATACAGGGGACCTCACAGATACGCAGTATTTT. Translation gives CASYTGDLTDTQYF.

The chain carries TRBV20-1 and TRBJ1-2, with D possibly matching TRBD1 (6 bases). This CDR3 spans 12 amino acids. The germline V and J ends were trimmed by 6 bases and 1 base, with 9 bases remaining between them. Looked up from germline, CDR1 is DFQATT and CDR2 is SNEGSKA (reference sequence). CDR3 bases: TGCAGTGCGCGACAGGATAACTATGGCTACACCTTC. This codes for CSARQDNYGYTF.

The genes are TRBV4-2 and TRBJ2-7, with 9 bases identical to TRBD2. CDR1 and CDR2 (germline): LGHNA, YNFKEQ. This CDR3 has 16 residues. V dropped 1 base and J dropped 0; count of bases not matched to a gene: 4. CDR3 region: CASSQGPSGNSYEQYF. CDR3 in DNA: TGTGCCAGCAGCCAAGGACCTAGCGGGAACTCCTACGAGCAGTACTTC.

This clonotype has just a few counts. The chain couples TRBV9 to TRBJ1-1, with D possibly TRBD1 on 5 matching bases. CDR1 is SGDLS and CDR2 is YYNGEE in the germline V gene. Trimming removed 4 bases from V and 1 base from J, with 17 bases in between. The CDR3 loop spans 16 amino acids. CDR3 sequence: CASSRDPPTGNTEAFF. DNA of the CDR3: TGTGCCAGCAGCCGGGACCCCCCTACGGGGAACACTGAAGCTTTCTTT. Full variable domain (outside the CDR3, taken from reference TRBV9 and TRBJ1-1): DSGVTQTPKHLITATGQRVTLRCSPRSGDLSVYWYQQSLDQGLQFLIQYYNGEERAKGNILERFSAQQFPDLHSELNLSSLELGDSALYFCASSRDPPTGNTEAFFGQGTRLTVV.

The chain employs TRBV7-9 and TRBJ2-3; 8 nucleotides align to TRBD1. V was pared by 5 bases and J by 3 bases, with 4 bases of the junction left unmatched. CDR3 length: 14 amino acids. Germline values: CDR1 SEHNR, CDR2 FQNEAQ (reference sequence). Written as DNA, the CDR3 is TGTGCCAGCAGCCGACAGGGGTGGACAGATACGCAGTATTTT. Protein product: CASSRQGWTDTQYF.

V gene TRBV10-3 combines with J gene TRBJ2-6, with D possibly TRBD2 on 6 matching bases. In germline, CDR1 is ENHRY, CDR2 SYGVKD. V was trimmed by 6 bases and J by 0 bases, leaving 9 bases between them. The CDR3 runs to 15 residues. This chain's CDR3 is CAISPGGSGANVLTF. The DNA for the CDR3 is TGTGCCATCAGCCCCGGGGGCTCTGGGGCCAACGTCCTGACTTTC.

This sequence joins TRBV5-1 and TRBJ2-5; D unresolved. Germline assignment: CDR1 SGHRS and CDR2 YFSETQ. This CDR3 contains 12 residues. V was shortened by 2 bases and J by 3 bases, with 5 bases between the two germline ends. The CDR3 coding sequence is TGCGCCAGCAGCTTTTCGAAAGAGACCCAGTACTTC. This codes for CASSFSKETQYF.

CDR3 loop: CASSLVRTSGRANTGELFF. The DNA of the CDR3 is TGTGCCAGCAGCTTAGTGAGGACTAGCGGGAGGGCGAACACCGGGGAGCTGTTTTTT. V and J are TRBV7-2 and TRBJ2-2; 15 nucleotides align to TRBD2. This CDR3 has 19 amino acids. Looked up from germline, CDR1 is SGHTA and CDR2 is FQGNSA. The J segment lost 0 bases and the V segment lost 1 base, leaving 3 bases of the junction unmatched.

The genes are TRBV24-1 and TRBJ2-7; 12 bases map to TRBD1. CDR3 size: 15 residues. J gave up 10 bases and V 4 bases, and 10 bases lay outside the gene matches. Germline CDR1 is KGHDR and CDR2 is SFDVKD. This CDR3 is CATSDSRGTGGAQYF. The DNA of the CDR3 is TGTGCCACCAGTGACAGCCGCGGGACAGGGGGCGCACAGTACTTC.

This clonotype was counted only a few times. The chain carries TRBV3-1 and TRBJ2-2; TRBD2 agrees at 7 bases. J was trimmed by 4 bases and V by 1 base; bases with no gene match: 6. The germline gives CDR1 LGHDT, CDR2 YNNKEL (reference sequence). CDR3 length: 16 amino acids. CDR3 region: CASSQAGGSATGELFF. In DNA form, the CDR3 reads TGTGCCAGCAGCCAAGCTGGCGGGAGCGCCACCGGGGAGCTGTTTTTT.

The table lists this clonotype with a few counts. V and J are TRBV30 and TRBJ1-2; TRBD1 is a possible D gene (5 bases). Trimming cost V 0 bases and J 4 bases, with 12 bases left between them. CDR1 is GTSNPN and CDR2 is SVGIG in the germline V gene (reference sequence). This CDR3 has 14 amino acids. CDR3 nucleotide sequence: TGTGCCTGGAGTGTACGGGGGTTACTCTATGGCTACACCTTC. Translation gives CAWSVRGLLYGYTF.

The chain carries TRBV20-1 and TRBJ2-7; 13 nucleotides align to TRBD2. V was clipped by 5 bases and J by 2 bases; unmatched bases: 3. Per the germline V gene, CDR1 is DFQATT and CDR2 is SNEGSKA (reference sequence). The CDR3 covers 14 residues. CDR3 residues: CSAATSGRAYEQYF. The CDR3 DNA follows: TGCAGTGCTGCAACTAGCGGGAGGGCCTACGAGCAGTACTTC.